The source of this T cell receptor (beta chain) is a study of OX40 agonist ivuxolimab in advanced cancers. Method: immunoSEQ multiplex PCR; TCRdb's copy keeps in-frame clones and lacks some. Altogether about 83,000 clones are present, 85% being singletons, with the ten largest covering roughly 0.7%. In germline, CDR1 is MNHNS, CDR2 SASEGT. V shed 6 bases and J 6 bases; nucleotides not matched to a gene: 8. CDR3 length: 15 amino acids. The sequenced sample was CD4+ or CD8+ T cells sorted from blood, obtained in a trial of the OX40 agonist ivuxolimab. This receptor was obtained from an adult with an advanced solid tumor such as melanoma, head and neck, liver or kidney cancer. The chain couples TRBV6-1 to TRBJ2-3, with 11 bases aligning to TRBD2. CDR3: CASRRLAGPRDTQYF. CDR3 bases: TGTGCCAGCAGGAGACTAGCGGGGCCTCGGGATACGCAGTATTTT.